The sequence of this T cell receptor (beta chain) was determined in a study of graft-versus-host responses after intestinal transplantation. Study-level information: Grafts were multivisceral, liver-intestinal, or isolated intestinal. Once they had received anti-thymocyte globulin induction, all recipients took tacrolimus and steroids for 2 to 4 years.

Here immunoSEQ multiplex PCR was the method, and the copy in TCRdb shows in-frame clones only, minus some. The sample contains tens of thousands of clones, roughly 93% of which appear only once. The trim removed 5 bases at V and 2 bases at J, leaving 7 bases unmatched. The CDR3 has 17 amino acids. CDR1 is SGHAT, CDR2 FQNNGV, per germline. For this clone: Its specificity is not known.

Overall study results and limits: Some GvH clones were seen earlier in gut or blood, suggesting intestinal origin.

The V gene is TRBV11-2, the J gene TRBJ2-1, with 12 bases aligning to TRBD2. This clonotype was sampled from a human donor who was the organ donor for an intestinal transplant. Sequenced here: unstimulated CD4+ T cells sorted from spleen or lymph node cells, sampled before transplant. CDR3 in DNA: TGTGCCAGCAGCCTTCGACTAGCGGGGGTAACCTACAATGAGCAGTTCTTC. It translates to CASSLRLAGVTYNEQFF.